Following are 26 T cell receptor beta chains from one sample sequenced in a study of regulatory T cells in long-lasting Graves disease. iRepertoire HTBI primers and Arm-PCR of CDR3 regions built TCR beta libraries. TCRdb fed the multiplex PCR reads into MiXCR, producing one record per CDR3 protein. The repertoire holds 440,000 or so distinct CDR3 sequences, with about 15% as singletons. The time point was: newly diagnosed GD, antithyroid drugs for less than 3 months. RNA extracted from PBMCs served as the sequencing template. The same specimen was also included in a second study, on T cells in Graves' hyperthyroidism and ophthalmopathy.

The sample here was peripheral blood mononuclear cells (PBMCs), taken at new diagnosis, from a patient treated with antithyroid drugs. The receptors here all came from a woman aged 30 to 39 with Graves disease.

As to this clonotype: No conserved phenylalanine or tryptophan is present at the end of the CDR3, so a read error is the likely explanation. The DNA is omitted, as the CDR3 cannot be located on it reliably, and the CDR3 follows TCRdb's listing. The chain employs TRBV28 and TRBJ2-7; the table's D call, TRBD2, has no DNA check behind it. In germline, CDR1 is MDHEN, CDR2 SYDVKM. The CDR3 has 8 amino acids, counting both end residues. The CDR3 sequence: CASSFSAG.

This clonotype was seen more than once but under ten times. V and J are TRBV30 and TRBJ2-3; 8 positions agree with TRBD2. CDR1 GTSNPN and CDR2 SVGIG come from the germline V gene (reference sequence). The CDR3 length is 15 residues. With 2 bases clipped from V and 1 base from J, the junction kept 5 bases outside the gene matches. CDR3 sequence: CAWSIHSGGTDTQYF. CDR3 nucleotide sequence: TGTGCCTGGAGTATTCATAGCGGGGGCACAGATACGCAGTATTTT.

This clonotype occurred many times. The chain recombines TRBV2 with TRBJ2-1, with 13 bases lining up with TRBD2. Germline V gives CDR1 SNHLY, CDR2 FYNNEI. This CDR3 has 15 amino acids. The junction had 8 bases not matched to a gene; V was cut back by 6 bases and J by 9 bases. The CDR3 DNA reads as TGTGCCAGCAGCGAACTAGCGGGAGGGCCGAGTGAGCAGTTCTTC. This encodes CASSELAGGPSEQFF.

The table lists this clonotype with a few counts. The V call is TRBV5-6, the J call TRBJ2-3; 10 bases line up with TRBD1. V lost 3 bases to trimming and J lost 4 bases; unmatched junction nucleotides: 8. Per the germline V gene, CDR1 is SGHDT and CDR2 is YYEEEE. The CDR3 contains 16 residues. The CDR3 loop reads CASSYDRGLLADTQYF. For the CDR3, the DNA is TGTGCCAGCAGCTACGACAGGGGGCTCCTCGCAGATACGCAGTATTTT.

The V gene is TRBV7-9, the J gene TRBJ1-2; D not certain. The CDR3 covers 16 residues. Per the germline V gene, CDR1 is SEHNR and CDR2 is FQNEAQ (reference sequence). V was cut by 5 bases and J by 0 bases, with 16 bases left in between. CDR3 protein: CASSPRVYSTNYGYTF. CDR3 sequence (DNA): TGTGCCAGCAGCCCCCGGGTGTACAGTACTAACTATGGCTACACCTTC.

The table lists this clonotype with many counts. V is TRBV20-1 and J is TRBJ2-1; 8 bases agree with TRBD2. The germline gives CDR1 DFQATT, CDR2 SNEGSKA (reference sequence). This CDR3 spans 12 amino acids. With 6 bases clipped from V and 5 bases from J, the junction kept 3 bases outside the gene matches. The CDR3 region is CSAKLADNEQFF. The CDR3 DNA reads as TGCAGTGCCAAACTAGCGGACAATGAGCAGTTCTTC.

This clonotype has at least ten counts. This chain uses TRBV29-1 with TRBJ1-5, with D possibly matching TRBD1 (6 bases). The V end was cut by 3 bases, the J end by 4 bases, with 10 bases between. This CDR3 is built from 13 residues. Germline assignment: CDR1 SQVTM and CDR2 ANQGSEA. The DNA of the CDR3 is TGCAGCGTTGAGATAGGGGGTAATCAGCCCCAGCATTTT. The encoded protein is CSVEIGGNQPQHF.

As to this clonotype: A far larger clone lies a single base away; this is likely a read error. This chain joins TRBV10-3 and TRBJ1-6; TRBD1 aligns across 10 bases. V dropped 5 bases and J dropped 4; count of bases not matched to a gene: 5. The germline gives CDR1 ENHRY, CDR2 SYGVKD. This CDR3 is 16 amino acids long. The CDR3 loop reads CAISPRDRGYNSPLHF. In nucleotides, the CDR3 is TGTGCCATCAGTCCCCGGGACAGGGGATATAATTCACCCCTCCACTTT.

In this sample, this clonotype turned up a few times. The rearrangement joins TRBV19 to TRBJ2-1; 13 bases match TRBD2. CDR1 LNHDA and CDR2 SQIVND come from the germline V gene (reference sequence). This CDR3 is 19 amino acids long. Unmatched junction bases numbered 13, after V lost 4 bases and J lost 4 bases. CDR3 protein: CASSKFGLAGVPAYNEQFF. The DNA for the CDR3 is TGTGCCAGTAGTAAATTTGGACTAGCGGGAGTTCCCGCATACAATGAGCAGTTCTTC.

This clonotype was counted many times. V gene TRBV30 combines with J gene TRBJ2-2; D unresolved. This CDR3 is built from 13 residues. The V end lost 3 bases, the J end lost 6 bases, and 11 bases lay between the germline ends. Germline CDR1 is GTSNPN and CDR2 is SVGIG (reference sequence). CDR3 sequence (DNA): TGTGCCTGGAGGGCCATCTTCTCCGGGGAGCTGTTTTTT. Encoded protein: CAWRAIFSGELFF.

There are many counts of this clonotype. This rearrangement joins TRBV11-2 to TRBJ2-3, with 9 bases fitting TRBD2. This CDR3 has 14 residues. Trimming took 3 bases from V and 6 from J; bases not matched to a gene: 4. The germline gives CDR1 SGHAT, CDR2 FQNNGV. The CDR3 is CASSFRAGGDTQYF. CDR3 bases: TGTGCCAGCAGCTTCCGAGCGGGAGGTGATACGCAGTATTTT.

This chain uses TRBV7-9 with TRBJ2-1; D possibly corresponds to TRBD2 (6 bases). This CDR3 has 15 amino acids. V lost 3 bases to trimming and J lost 7 bases, with 16 bases between them. Germline V lookup: CDR1 SEHNR, CDR2 FQNEAQ (reference sequence). The CDR3 DNA reads as TGTGCCAGCAGCTTCGGGGGAGGAGGGTTAAATGAGCAGTTCTTC. Translating it yields CASSFGGGGLNEQFF.

In this sample, this clonotype turned up many times. The V and J genes are TRBV20-1 and TRBJ1-6; the match to TRBD1 covers 9 bases. Germline V lookup: CDR1 DFQATT, CDR2 SNEGSKA (reference sequence). The junction had 10 bases not matched to a gene; V was cut back by 8 bases and J by 11 bases. The CDR3 sequence is 13 residues long. CDR3 loop: CSSGGQGITPLHF. CDR3 in DNA: TGCAGTTCGGGGGGACAGGGTATAACACCCCTCCACTTT.

This clonotype appeared a few times. The chain recombines TRBV20-1 with TRBJ2-1; 8 positions match TRBD2. Germline-derived CDR1 and CDR2 are DFQATT and SNEGSKA (reference sequence). J was trimmed by 8 bases and V by 5 bases; bases with no gene match: 11. This CDR3 is built from 14 residues. The CDR3 DNA is TGCAGTGCTGGCAGCGGGAGCCTGTTGGATGAGCAGTTCTTC. As protein: CSAGSGSLLDEQFF.

The chain has TRBV6-2 or TRBV6-3 and TRBJ2-2, with 9 bases lining up with TRBD2. Germline V lookup: CDR1 MNHEY, CDR2 SVGEGT. J lost 6 bases, V lost 9 bases, and 5 bases had no gene match. The CDR3 has 13 residues. For the CDR3, the DNA is TGTGCCAGTCTCGGGACTAGCCCCGGGGAGCTGTTTTTT. Amino acids: CASLGTSPGELFF.

This clonotype was counted ten times or more. The V call is TRBV27, the J call TRBJ2-1; 9 bases fit TRBD2. Germline trimming cut 4 bases from V and 6 bases from J; bases unmatched to any gene: 4. Germline CDR1 and CDR2: MNHEY and SMNVEV (reference sequence). The CDR3 extends over 14 amino acids. Written as DNA, the CDR3 is TGTGCCAGCAGTTATAGCGGGAGAGGCAATGAGCAGTTCTTC. It translates to CASSYSGRGNEQFF.

This clonotype appeared many times. V gene TRBV9 combines with J gene TRBJ2-7; perhaps TRBD2 as D (5 bases). CDR1 SGDLS and CDR2 YYNGEE come from the germline V gene. This CDR3 is 12 amino acids long. V gave up 0 bases and J gave up 6 bases, with 7 bases separating them. The CDR3 coding sequence is TGTGCCAGCAGCGTAGGCGGGTCCGAGCAGTACTTC. This gives the protein CASSVGGSEQYF. The full variable domain, completed using reference TRBV9 and TRBJ2-7, is DSGVTQTPKHLITATGQRVTLRCSPRSGDLSVYWYQQSLDQGLQFLIQYYNGEERAKGNILERFSAQQFPDLHSELNLSSLELGDSALYFCASSVGGSEQYFGPGTRLTVT.

This clonotype was recorded a few times. The chain is built from TRBV4-1 and TRBJ2-7; 7 bases are a match to TRBD1. CDR1 and CDR2 from the germline V gene are MGHRA and YSYEKL. J lost 2 bases, V lost 0 bases, and 4 bases had no gene match. This CDR3 is 15 amino acids long. The CDR3 DNA follows: TGCGCCAGCAGCCAAGAACAGGGGACCACCTACGAGCAGTACTTC. Translating it yields CASSQEQGTTYEQYF.

This clonotype was observed many times. The chain combines TRBV30 with TRBJ1-2, with D possibly matching TRBD1 (6 bases). V lost 4 bases and J lost 8, with 26 bases in between. The CDR3 is 16 residues long. The germline V gene encodes CDR1 GTSNPN and CDR2 SVGIG (reference sequence). CDR3 bases: TGTGCCTGGACGGTGTGGGCGGACAGACGGCCGGGAGGCTACACCTTC. Translating gives CAWTVWADRRPGGYTF.

This clonotype has more than one count but fewer than ten. The J gene is TRBJ1-1, the V gene TRBV6-1, with D possibly TRBD1 on 5 matching bases. V was pared by 5 bases and J by 0 bases, with 13 bases between. CDR1 is MNHNS, CDR2 SASEGT, per germline. The CDR3 covers 15 residues. The CDR3 DNA is TGTGCCAGCAGTACCCCAACAGGAATGAACACTGAAGCTTTCTTT. Translation gives CASSTPTGMNTEAFF.

This clonotype was seen at least ten times. The chain couples TRBV20-1 to TRBJ2-2; TRBD1 agrees at 9 bases. The CDR3 runs 15 residues. The V gene end was trimmed by 4 bases and the J gene end by 7 bases; junction bases not matched to a gene: 10. Germline assignment: CDR1 DFQATT and CDR2 SNEGSKA (reference sequence). The CDR3 reads CSATVPGQGVGELFF. CDR3 coding DNA: TGCAGTGCTACCGTCCCGGGACAGGGCGTCGGGGAGCTGTTTTTT.

The sample holds many counts of this clonotype. The chain uses TRBV11-2 and TRBJ2-1; perhaps TRBD2 as D (6 bases). The CDR3 covers 14 residues. Per the germline V gene, CDR1 is SGHAT and CDR2 is FQNNGV. V dropped 8 bases and J dropped 7 bases, with 18 bases sitting between them. The CDR3 spells CASGTGTFFNEQFF. For the CDR3, the DNA is TGTGCCAGCGGAACCGGGACTTTCTTTAATGAGCAGTTCTTC.

This clonotype was found many times. V is TRBV29-1 and J is TRBJ2-1; TRBD1 matches 8 bases. J lost 7 bases, V lost 8 bases, and 7 bases had no gene match. CDR1 and CDR2 from the germline V gene are SQVTM and ANQGSEA. The CDR3 loop spans 12 amino acids. In DNA form, the CDR3 reads TGCAGCCTGGACAGGGTCGGTAATGAGCAGTTCTTC. Translated, it gives CSLDRVGNEQFF.

This clonotype appeared many times. The chain links TRBV27 to TRBJ1-2, with D possibly matching TRBD1 (6 bases). Trimming took off 5 bases at V and 4 bases at J, with 14 bases between the two ends. This CDR3 contains 14 residues. The V gene's germline CDR1 is MNHEY and CDR2 SMNVEV (reference sequence). The CDR3 DNA reads TGTGCCAGCAGTCTCCAACAACAGGGCTATGGCTACACCTTC. This sequence encodes CASSLQQQGYGYTF.

Remarks on this clonotype: A much larger clone lies a single base off, so this may be a read error. V is TRBV9 and J is TRBJ2-1; 9 bases agree with TRBD2. CDR3 length: 16 amino acids. Germline CDR1 and CDR2: SGDLS and YYNGEE. V was clipped by 3 bases and J by 0 bases; unmatched bases: 4. CDR3 nucleotides: TGTGCCAGCAGCGCGCGTAGCGGGAGCTCCTACAATGAGCAGTTCTTC. Amino acid sequence: CASSARSGSSYNEQFF.

The gene calls are TRBV14 and TRBJ2-1, with D perhaps TRBD1 or TRBD2 (5 bases each). V lost 0 bases, J lost 0 bases, and 9 bases lay in between. CDR1 SGHDN and CDR2 FVKESK come from the germline V gene. This CDR3 has 16 amino acids. In DNA form, the CDR3 reads TGTGCCAGCAGCCAAGAGAGGGGAGTCTCCTACAATGAGCAGTTCTTC. It yields the protein CASSQERGVSYNEQFF.